Detailed here is one TCR beta chain. The antigen remains undetermined. The sample originates from a study of cytomegalovirus exposure and HLA in healthy donors. Amplification used 60 Vbeta primers and 13 Jbeta primers. Profiled with immunoSEQ multiplex PCR; TCRdb holds only in-frame clones, not every one. The table lists 170,000 or so clones, 77% of them singletons. Notes on the study in general: Later analysis showed most CMV-associated TCR beta chains appearing HLA-restricted. Earlier findings revealed that most TCR beta V segments proved productive either about 87% or about 30% of the time. Versus the approximately 700-donor mean, an Asian-associated ancestry cluster reportedly showed fewer N-insertions in a later analysis.

This TCR came from an older woman in good health and CMV-seropositive. The sample taken for sequencing was PBMCs.

The CDR3 spells CASSLSGLAGDTGELFF. CDR3 nucleotides: TGCGCCAGCAGCTTGTCGGGACTAGCGGGGGACACCGGGGAGCTGTTTTTT. V and J are TRBV5-1 and TRBJ2-2; 14 positions agree with TRBD2. Germline values: CDR1 SGHRS, CDR2 YFSETQ. With 1 base clipped from V and 3 bases from J, the junction kept 2 bases outside the gene matches. The CDR3 consists of 17 residues.